The clone carrying this T cell receptor beta chain was recorded at least ten times. Its antigen is undetermined. The data belong to a study of breast tumors, draining lymph nodes, adjacent tissues. Axillary draining lymph nodes of breast cancer patients supplied the node samples. Trimming left V 4 bases short and J 1 base short, with 12 bases between. This CDR3 is built from 15 residues. Germline V gene data show CDR1 as SGHDN and CDR2 as FVKESK. Study-level findings and limits: Data only fit, rather than demonstrated, lymph node origin of most tumor T cells. Tumors had less TCR diversity than lymph nodes, more than nontumor tissue. Luminal-like breast cancer showed significantly greater tumor-nontumor repertoire similarity than basal-like breast cancer did. Findings are consistent with lymph node origin and intratumoral expansion of most tumor T cells.

A single record per CDR3 protein comes from TCRdb applying MiXCR to the multiplex PCR reads. The profile shows over 200,000 distinct CDR3 sequences, about 34% of them singletons. The source material was axillary lymph node tissue. The TCR originated in a female donor with breast cancer. Some clones in this sample may be carry-over from other donors' samples. The chain is built from TRBV14 and TRBJ2-3; perhaps TRBD1 as D (6 bases). This chain's CDR3 is CASSPGTPRTDTQYF. DNA for the CDR3: TGTGCCAGCAGCCCCGGGACACCACGCACAGATACGCAGTATTTT.